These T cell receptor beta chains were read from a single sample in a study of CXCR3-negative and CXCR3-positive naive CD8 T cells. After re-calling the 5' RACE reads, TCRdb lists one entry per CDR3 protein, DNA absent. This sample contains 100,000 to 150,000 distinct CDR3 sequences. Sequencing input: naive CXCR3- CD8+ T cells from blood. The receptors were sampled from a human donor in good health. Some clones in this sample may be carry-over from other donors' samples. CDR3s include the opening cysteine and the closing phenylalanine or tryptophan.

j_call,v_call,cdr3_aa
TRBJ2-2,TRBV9,CASSPHGTGGPGNTGELFF
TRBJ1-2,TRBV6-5,CASRSLVDRDYGYTF
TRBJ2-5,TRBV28,CATKEQGALETQYF
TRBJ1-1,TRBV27,CASSPNHEMNTEAFF
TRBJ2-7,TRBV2,CASTGEYEQYF
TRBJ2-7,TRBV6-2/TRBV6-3,CASSLTGISYEKYF
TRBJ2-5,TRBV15,CATSRGQKVSETQYF
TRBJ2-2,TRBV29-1,CSVDSGPVENTGELFF
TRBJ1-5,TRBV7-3,CASSFISRGRYGNQPQHF
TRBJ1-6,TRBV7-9,CASSLGGVSISPLHF
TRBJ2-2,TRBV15,CATSRVGLTSGDPGELFF
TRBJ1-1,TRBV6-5,CASSAGTGTEAFF
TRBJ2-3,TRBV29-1,CSVTGTSGTDTQYF
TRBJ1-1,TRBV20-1,CSATDRKRTEAFF
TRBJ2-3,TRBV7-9,CASSSKLTSGSTDTQYF
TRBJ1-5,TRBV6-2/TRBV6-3,CASNLRTGKNQPQHF
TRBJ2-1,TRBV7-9,CASSSFGGFSNEQFF
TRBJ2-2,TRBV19,CASHRDGELFF
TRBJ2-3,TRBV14,CASSPSGSWTDTQYF
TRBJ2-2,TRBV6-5,CASSITPAGNTGELFF
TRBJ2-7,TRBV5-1,CASRPGQGNSYEQYF
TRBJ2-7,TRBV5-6,CASSLEGYLLAEQYF
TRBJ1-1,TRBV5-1,CASSIEIGPLNTEAFF
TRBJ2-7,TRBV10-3,CAISDLAGRDEQYF
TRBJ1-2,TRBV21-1,CASSKGGQGNYGYTF
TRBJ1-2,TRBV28,CASRYQWTAYGYTF
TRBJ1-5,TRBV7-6,CASSPGDGQPQHF
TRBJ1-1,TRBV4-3,CASSQDRGPTEAFF
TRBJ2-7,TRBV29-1,CSVEAGTSSYEQYF
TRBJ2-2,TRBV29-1,CSVEGGGIHTGELFF
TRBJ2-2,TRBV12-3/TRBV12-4,CASSQTGRKITGELFF
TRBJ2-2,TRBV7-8,CASSLNPRGETGELFF
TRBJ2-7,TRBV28,CASSLLSYEQYF
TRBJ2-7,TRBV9,CASSSTGPGGYEQYF
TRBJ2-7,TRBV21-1,CASSTDKDEQYF
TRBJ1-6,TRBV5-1,CASSQGLTYNSPLHF
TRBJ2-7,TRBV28,CASSFSGTATYEQYF
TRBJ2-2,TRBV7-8,CASSLLGTGVYTGELFF
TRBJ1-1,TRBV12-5,CASGLASKTGANTEAFF
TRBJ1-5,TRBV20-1,CSARSWEENQPQHF
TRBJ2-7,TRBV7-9,CASATPGSVYEQYF
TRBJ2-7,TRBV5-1,CASSSDNSYEQYF
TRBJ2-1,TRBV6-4,CASSDLSSGGADEQFF
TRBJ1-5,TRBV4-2,CASSQDVTMHF
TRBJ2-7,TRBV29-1,CSVVLRGRNEQYF
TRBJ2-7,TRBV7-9,CASSSRTAGATREQYF
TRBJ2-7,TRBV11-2,CASSANEGGFYEQYF
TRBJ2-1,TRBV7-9,CASSDSRDSPNEQFF
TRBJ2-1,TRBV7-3,CASSPTLAGTYNEQFF
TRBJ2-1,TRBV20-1,CSATAGASEYNEQFF
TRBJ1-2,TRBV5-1,CASSAGSSGYTF
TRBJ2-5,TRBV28,CASTSKDLLRFQETQYF
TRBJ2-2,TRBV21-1,CASSKFYCSGELFF
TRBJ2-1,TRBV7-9,CASSSQAGQDVGVYNEQFF
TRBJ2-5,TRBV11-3,CASSLGVGEETQYF
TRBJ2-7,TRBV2,CASSEAGGQAVYEQYF